These 20 T cell receptor beta chains came from one sample sequenced in a study of blood T cell repertoires in COVID-19. The repertoire was sequenced with immunoSEQ multiplex PCR; TCRdb's copy has only in-frame clones and lacks some. This sample has 240,000 or so clones, with about four fifths found just once. The specimen was peripheral blood. Every receptor here comes from a man in his thirties or forties who had recovered from COVID-19.

The V call is TRBV9, the J call TRBJ1-2, with a possible D match to TRBD1 (6 bases). V lost 0 bases to trimming and J lost 8 bases, with 23 bases between them. CDR1 SGDLS and CDR2 YYNGEE come from the germline V gene. The CDR3 extends over 17 amino acids. The CDR3 DNA is TGTGCCAGCAGCGTAGGAACTGGCGGGGGGCAATTGGGAGGCTACACCTTC. It codes for CASSVGTGGGQLGGYTF.

This clone was observed once. The V gene is TRBV3-1 (or the pseudogene TRBV3-2), the J gene TRBJ2-5; D is perhaps TRBD2 (5 bases). V was cut by 4 bases and J by 5 bases, with 14 bases left in between. Germline assignment: CDR1 LGHDT and CDR2 YNNKEL (reference sequence). CDR3 size: 14 residues. The CDR3 DNA sequence: TGTGCCAGCAGCCCAAGGAGGACTTTGGAGACCCAGTACTTC. This translates into CASSPRRTLETQYF.

V is TRBV27 and J is TRBJ1-1, with 8 bases lining up with TRBD1. The CDR3 has 15 residues. Trimming at V came to 3 bases and at J to 6 bases, leaving 9 bases not matched to a gene. The germline gives CDR1 MNHEY, CDR2 SMNVEV (reference sequence). The CDR3 spells CASSFSPDRVAEAFF. The CDR3 DNA reads as TGTGCCAGCAGTTTTTCTCCGGACAGGGTGGCTGAAGCTTTCTTT.

V usage is TRBV4-1 and J usage is TRBJ2-2; 7 bases fit TRBD2. The V segment lost 4 bases and the J segment 1 base; nucleotides outside the gene matches: 6. The CDR3 loop spans 16 amino acids. Germline assignment: CDR1 MGHRA and CDR2 YSYEKL. The CDR3 here is CASSRNSGGNTGELFF. CDR3 DNA: TGCGCCAGCAGCCGAAACTCGGGGGGGAACACCGGGGAGCTGTTTTTT.

The CDR3 sequence is CATSRDLRNEQFF. In nucleotides, the CDR3 is TGTGCCACCAGCAGAGACCTCAGGAATGAGCAGTTCTTC. The V and J genes are TRBV15 and TRBJ2-1; no reliable D call. Between the trimmed V and J ends, which lost 0 bases and 7 bases, there was a span of 7 bases. Looked up from germline, CDR1 is LNHNV and CDR2 is YYDKDF (reference sequence). CDR3 length: 13 residues.

The rearrangement uses TRBV9 and TRBJ1-1, with 8 bases fitting TRBD1. Germline V lookup: CDR1 SGDLS, CDR2 YYNGEE. The trim removed 3 bases at V and 10 bases at J, leaving 14 bases unmatched. CDR3 length equals 15 residues. CDR3 coding DNA: TGTGCCAGCAGCGCCGTCTCTCCCTCAGGGGGCGTAGCTTTCTTT. Its protein product is CASSAVSPSGGVAFF.

This clone appeared a single time. V and J are TRBV9 and TRBJ1-1, with TRBD1 identical over 8 bases. The CDR3 has 15 residues. V dropped 3 bases and J dropped 1; count of bases not matched to a gene: 5. The V gene's germline CDR1 is SGDLS and CDR2 YYNGEE. The CDR3 loop reads CASSAAGTGNTEAFF. DNA of the CDR3: TGTGCCAGCAGCGCCGCCGGGACAGGGAACACTGAAGCTTTCTTT.

The chain employs TRBV10-1 and TRBJ1-1; D gene ambiguous. The V end was cut by 4 bases, the J end by 5 bases, with 11 bases between. Per the germline V gene, CDR1 is WNHNN and CDR2 is SYGVQD (reference sequence). CDR3 length equals 13 residues. CDR3 amino acids: CASSARERTEAFF. CDR3 DNA sequence: TGCGCCAGCAGTGCGAGGGAGCGAACTGAAGCTTTCTTT.

The chain employs TRBV12-5 and TRBJ1-4; maybe TRBD1 (6 bases). Between the trimmed V and J ends, which lost 6 bases and 6 bases, there was a span of 8 bases. CDR1 is LGHNT, CDR2 FRNRAP, per germline. This CDR3 comprises 12 residues. For the CDR3, the DNA is TGTGCTAGTGGGCAGGGGTATGAAAAACTGTTTTTT. Protein: CASGQGYEKLFF. Full variable domain (outside the CDR3, taken from reference TRBV12-5 and TRBJ1-4): DARVTQTPRHKVTEMGQEVTMRCQPILGHNTVFWYRQTMMQGLELLAYFRNRAPLDDSGMPKDRFSAEMPDATLATLKIQPSEPRDSAVYFCASGQGYEKLFFGSGTQLSVL.

The V gene is TRBV5-8, the J gene TRBJ2-3, with 9 bases identical to TRBD1. Germline assignment: CDR1 SGHTS and CDR2 YDEGEE. The J segment lost 6 bases and the V segment lost 4 bases, leaving 6 bases of the junction unmatched. The CDR3 is 14 residues long. The CDR3 here is CASSLGQGWDTQYF. CDR3 sequence (DNA): TGTGCCAGCAGCCTGGGACAGGGATGGGATACGCAGTATTTT.

The V gene is TRBV11-1, the J gene TRBJ1-1, with a possible D match to TRBD1 (5 bases). The CDR3 runs to 13 residues. V lost 2 bases, J lost 3 bases, and 7 bases lay in between. From germline, CDR1 is SGHAT and CDR2 FQDESV (reference sequence). The CDR3 here is CASSLLGDTEAFF. The CDR3 DNA is TGTGCCAGCAGCTTATTAGGGGACACTGAAGCTTTCTTT.

The rearrangement uses TRBV7-8 and TRBJ2-1, with D possibly being TRBD1 (6 bases). The V gene's germline CDR1 is SGHVS and CDR2 FQNEAQ. This CDR3 comprises 16 residues. The V and J ends lost 2 bases and 1 base respectively, with 12 bases between them. CDR3 sequence: CASSLFLGGSYNEQFF. In DNA, the CDR3 is TGTGCCAGCAGCTTATTTTTAGGGGGATCCTACAATGAGCAGTTCTTC. The variable domain in full, completed from reference TRBV7-8 and TRBJ2-1, reads GAGVSQSPRYKVAKRGQDVALRCDPISGHVSLFWYQQALGQGPEFLTYFQNEAQLDKSGLPSDRFFAERPEGSVSTLKIQRTQQEDSAVYLCASSLFLGGSYNEQFFGPGTRLTVL.

The chain has TRBV3-1 (or the pseudogene TRBV3-2) and TRBJ1-1, with 7 bases aligning to TRBD1. The trim removed 0 bases at V and 9 bases at J, leaving 4 bases unmatched. Germline CDR1 LGHDT, CDR2 YNNKEL (reference sequence). This CDR3 spans 13 amino acids. The DNA of the CDR3 is TGTGCCAGCAGCCAAGAATGGGACAGACAAGCTTTCTTT. Amino acids: CASSQEWDRQAFF.

The chain couples TRBV24-1 to TRBJ2-1; 9 nucleotides line up with TRBD1. The CDR3 is 16 amino acids. Germline V gives CDR1 KGHDR, CDR2 SFDVKD. After removal of 3 bases from V and 5 bases from J, the junction contained 7 bases not matched to a gene. The CDR3 sequence: CATSDRRQGGNNEQFF. The CDR3 coding sequence is TGTGCCACCAGTGATCGAAGACAGGGGGGGAACAATGAGCAGTTCTTC.

The gene calls are TRBV6-5 and TRBJ1-2; D might be TRBD1 (5 bases). The germline V gene has CDR1 MNHEY and CDR2 SVGAGI. Trimming took 6 bases from V and 8 from J, leaving 19 bases between them. The length of the CDR3 is 14 residues. CDR3 sequence (DNA): TGTGCCAGCAGCCTCGGGACTGGGTCTCGAGGCTACACCTTC. Its protein product is CASSLGTGSRGYTF.

This clone was found once. The J gene is TRBJ2-3, the V gene TRBV11-2; 9 nucleotides line up with TRBD1. The length of the CDR3 is 16 residues. V gave up 5 bases and J gave up 3 bases; unmatched junction bases: 9. Per germline, CDR1 SGHAT and CDR2 FQNNGV. This CDR3 is CASSRYYRGQTDTQYF. The CDR3 DNA follows: TGTGCCAGCAGCCGATACTACAGGGGGCAGACAGATACGCAGTATTTT. The full variable domain, rest sourced from reference TRBV11-2 and TRBJ2-3, is EAGVAQSPRYKIIEKRQSVAFWCNPISGHATLYWYQQILGQGPKLLIQFQNNGVVDDSQLPKDRFSAERLKGVDSTLKIQPAKLEDSAVYLCASSRYYRGQTDTQYFGPGTRLTVL.

The chain carries TRBV7-9 and TRBJ1-2; D is perhaps TRBD1 (5 bases). CDR3 length: 13 residues. V gave up 1 base and J gave up 6 bases, with 9 bases separating them. Germline CDR1 is SEHNR and CDR2 is FQNEAQ (reference sequence). The CDR3 DNA follows: TGTGCCAGCAGCTTAGATCAGGGCCATGGCTACACCTTC. It codes for CASSLDQGHGYTF. Together with reference TRBV7-9 and TRBJ1-2, the CDR3 gives the full variable domain: DTGVSQNPRHKITKRGQNVTFRCDPISEHNRLYWYRQTLGQGPEFLTYFQNEAQLEKSRLLSDRFSAERPKGSFSTLEIQRTEQGDSAMYLCASSLDQGHGYTFGSGTRLTVV.

The chain has TRBV5-1 and TRBJ1-3; D is ambiguous. Looked up from germline, CDR1 is SGHRS and CDR2 is YFSETQ. The CDR3 runs 16 residues. V dropped 0 bases and J dropped 1 base, with 11 bases sitting between them. CDR3 amino acids: CASSLDAQASGNTIYF. Here the CDR3 DNA reads TGCGCCAGCAGCTTGGATGCTCAGGCTTCTGGAAACACCATATATTTT.

The chain joins TRBV24-1 to TRBJ1-2; D ambiguous. This CDR3 region has 13 residues. V lost 3 bases, J lost 7 bases, and 11 bases lay in between. Per the germline V gene, CDR1 is KGHDR and CDR2 is SFDVKD. The CDR3 here is CATSDPGISGYTF. The CDR3 DNA reads as TGTGCCACCAGTGATCCAGGTATCTCTGGCTACACCTTC.

The chain combines TRBV27 with TRBJ1-1; D gene uncertain. CDR1 and CDR2 from the germline V gene are MNHEY and SMNVEV (reference sequence). Trimming removed 6 bases at V and 4 bases at J, with 18 bases between. CDR3 length equals 15 residues. CDR3 in amino acids: CASRPTQALVTEAFF. CDR3 DNA: TGTGCCAGCAGGCCTACTCAGGCCCTCGTCACTGAAGCTTTCTTT.